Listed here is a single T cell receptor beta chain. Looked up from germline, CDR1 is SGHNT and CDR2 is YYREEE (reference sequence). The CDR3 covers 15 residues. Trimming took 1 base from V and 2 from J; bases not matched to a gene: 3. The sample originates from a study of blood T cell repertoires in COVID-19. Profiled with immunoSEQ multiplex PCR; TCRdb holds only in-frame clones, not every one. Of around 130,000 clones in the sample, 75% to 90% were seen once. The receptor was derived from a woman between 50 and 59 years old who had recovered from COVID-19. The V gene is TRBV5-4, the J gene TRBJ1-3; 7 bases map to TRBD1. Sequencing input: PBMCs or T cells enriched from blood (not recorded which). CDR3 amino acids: CASSLYQGAGNTIYF. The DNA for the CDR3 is TGTGCCAGCAGCTTGTACCAGGGGGCTGGAAACACCATATATTTT.